These 2 T cell receptor beta chains originate from one sample sequenced in a study of blood T cell repertoires in COVID-19. The data were produced by immunoSEQ multiplex PCR, yet TCRdb's version contains in-frame clones alone and is incomplete. This table has 88,000 or so clones, over 65% appearing once. Sequences were obtained from peripheral blood. The receptor set was obtained from a human donor in a cohort sampled during active COVID-19.

This clone was seen once. The rearrangement links TRBV2 to TRBJ1-3; D remains ambiguous. Trimming stripped 1 base from V and 0 bases from J, with 10 bases between. The CDR3 runs to 16 residues. The V gene's germline CDR1 is SNHLY and CDR2 FYNNEI. The CDR3 coding sequence is TGTGCCAGCAGTGAAGTGGCACCCCGCTCTGGAAACACCATATATTTT. Translated, it gives CASSEVAPRSGNTIYF.

This rearrangement joins TRBV5-6 to TRBJ1-6; tentative D call: TRBD1 (6 bases). The germline V gene has CDR1 SGHDT and CDR2 YYEEEE. CDR3 length: 17 residues. The ends were cut back, 0 bases at V and 7 bases at J, with 17 bases in the middle. The CDR3 coding sequence is TGTGCCAGCAGCTTGGCCTATGCAGGGGCTGGGAATTCACCCCTCCACTTT. Translating it yields CASSLAYAGAGNSPLHF.